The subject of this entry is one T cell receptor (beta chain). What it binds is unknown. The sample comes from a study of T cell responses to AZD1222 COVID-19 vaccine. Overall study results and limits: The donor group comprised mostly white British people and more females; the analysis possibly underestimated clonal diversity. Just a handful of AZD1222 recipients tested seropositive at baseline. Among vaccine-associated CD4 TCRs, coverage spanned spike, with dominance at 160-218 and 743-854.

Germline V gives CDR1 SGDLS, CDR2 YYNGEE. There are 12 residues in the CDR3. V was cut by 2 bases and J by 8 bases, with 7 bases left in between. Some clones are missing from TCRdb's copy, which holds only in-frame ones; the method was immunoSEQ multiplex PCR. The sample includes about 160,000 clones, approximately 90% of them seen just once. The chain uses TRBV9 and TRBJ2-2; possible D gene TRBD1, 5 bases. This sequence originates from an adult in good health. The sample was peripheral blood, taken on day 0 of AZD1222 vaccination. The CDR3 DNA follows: TGTGCCAGCAGCGTTCAGGGTGGGGAGCTGTTTTTT. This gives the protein CASSVQGGELFF.